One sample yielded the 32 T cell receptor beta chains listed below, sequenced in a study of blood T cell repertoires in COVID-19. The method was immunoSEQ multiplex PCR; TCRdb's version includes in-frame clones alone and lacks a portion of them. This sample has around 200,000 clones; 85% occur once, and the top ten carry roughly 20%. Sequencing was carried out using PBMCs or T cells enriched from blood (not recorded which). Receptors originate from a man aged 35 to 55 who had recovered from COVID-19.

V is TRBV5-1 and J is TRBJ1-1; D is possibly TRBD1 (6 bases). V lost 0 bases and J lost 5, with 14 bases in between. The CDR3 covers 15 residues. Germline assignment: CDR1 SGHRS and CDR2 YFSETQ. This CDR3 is CASSLDWGRWTEAFF. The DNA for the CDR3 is TGCGCCAGCAGCTTGGATTGGGGGCGATGGACTGAAGCTTTCTTT.

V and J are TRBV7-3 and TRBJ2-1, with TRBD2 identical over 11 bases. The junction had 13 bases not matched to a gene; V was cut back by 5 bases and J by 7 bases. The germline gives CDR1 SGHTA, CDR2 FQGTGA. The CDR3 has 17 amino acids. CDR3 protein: CASSPLSGRAGMNEQFF. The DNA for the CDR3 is TGTGCCAGCAGCCCACTTAGCGGGAGGGCCGGCATGAATGAGCAGTTCTTC.

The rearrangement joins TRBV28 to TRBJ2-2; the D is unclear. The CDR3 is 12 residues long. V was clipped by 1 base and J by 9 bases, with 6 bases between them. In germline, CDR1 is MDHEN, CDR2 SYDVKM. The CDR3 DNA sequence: TGTGCCAGCAGTTTATCTAGATGGGAGCTGTTTTTT. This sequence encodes CASSLSRWELFF.

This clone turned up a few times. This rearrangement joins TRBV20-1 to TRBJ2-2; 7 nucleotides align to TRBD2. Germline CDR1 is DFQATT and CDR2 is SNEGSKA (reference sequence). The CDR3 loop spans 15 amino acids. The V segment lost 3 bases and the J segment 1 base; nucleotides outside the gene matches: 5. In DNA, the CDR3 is TGCAGTGCTAGTGGAGGGAGGGGGAACACCGGGGAGCTGTTTTTT. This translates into CSASGGRGNTGELFF.

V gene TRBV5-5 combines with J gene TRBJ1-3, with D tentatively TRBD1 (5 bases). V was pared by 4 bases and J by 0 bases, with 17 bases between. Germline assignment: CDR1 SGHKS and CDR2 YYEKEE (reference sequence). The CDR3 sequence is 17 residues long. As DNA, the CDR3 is TGTGCCAGCAGCCCCAGTGGGGGGAGGCTCTCTGGAAACACCATATATTTT. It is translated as CASSPSGGRLSGNTIYF.

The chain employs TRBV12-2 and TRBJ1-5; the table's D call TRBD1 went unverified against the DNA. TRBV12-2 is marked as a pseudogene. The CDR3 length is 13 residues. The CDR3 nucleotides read TGTGCAAGTCGCGGACAGGACAATCAGCCCCAGCATTTT. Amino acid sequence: CASRGQDNQPQHF.

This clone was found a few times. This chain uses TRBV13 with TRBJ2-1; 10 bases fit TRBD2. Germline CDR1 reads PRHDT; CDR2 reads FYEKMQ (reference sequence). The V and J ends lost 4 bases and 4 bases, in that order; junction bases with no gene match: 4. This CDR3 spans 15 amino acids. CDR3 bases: TGTGCCAGCAGCTCAACTAGCGGGACTTACAATGAGCAGTTCTTC. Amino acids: CASSSTSGTYNEQFF.

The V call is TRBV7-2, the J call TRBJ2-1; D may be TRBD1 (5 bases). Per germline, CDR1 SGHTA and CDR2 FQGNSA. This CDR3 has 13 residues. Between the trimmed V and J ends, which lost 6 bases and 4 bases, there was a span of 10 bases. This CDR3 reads CASSPTGYNEQFF. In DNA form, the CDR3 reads TGTGCCAGCAGTCCAACAGGATACAATGAGCAGTTCTTC.

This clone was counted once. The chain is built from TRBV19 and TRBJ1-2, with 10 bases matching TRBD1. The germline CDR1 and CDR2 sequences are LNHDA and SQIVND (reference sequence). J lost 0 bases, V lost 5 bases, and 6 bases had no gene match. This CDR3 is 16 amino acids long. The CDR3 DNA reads TGTGCCAGTAGTCGACAGGGGGCGCCTACTAACTATGGCTACACCTTC. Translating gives CASSRQGAPTNYGYTF.

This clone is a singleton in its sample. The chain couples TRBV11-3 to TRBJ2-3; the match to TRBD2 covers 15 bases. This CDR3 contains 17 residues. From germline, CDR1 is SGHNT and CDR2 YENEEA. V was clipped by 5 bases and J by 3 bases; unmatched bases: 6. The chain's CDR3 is CASSPGLAGGKTDTQYF. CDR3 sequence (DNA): TGTGCCAGCAGCCCCGGACTAGCGGGAGGGAAGACAGATACGCAGTATTTT.

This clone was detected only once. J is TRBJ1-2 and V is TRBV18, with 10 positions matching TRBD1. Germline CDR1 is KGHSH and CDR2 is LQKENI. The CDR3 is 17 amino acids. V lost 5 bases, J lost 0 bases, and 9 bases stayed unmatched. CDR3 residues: CASSTRDRGRTNYGYTF. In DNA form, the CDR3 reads TGTGCCAGCTCAACCCGGGACAGGGGACGTACTAACTATGGCTACACCTTC. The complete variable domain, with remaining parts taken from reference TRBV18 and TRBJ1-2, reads NAGVMQNPRHLVRRRGQEARLRCSPMKGHSHVYWYRQLPEEGLKFMVYLQKENIIDESGMPKERFSAEFPKEGPSILRIQQVVRGDSAAYFCASSTRDRGRTNYGYTFGSGTRLTVV.

The CDR3 loop reads CASSQGGRKGYTF. The DNA for the CDR3 is TGTGCCAGCAGCCAAGGAGGCAGAAAAGGCTACACCTTC. The chain has TRBV3-1 (or the pseudogene TRBV3-2) and TRBJ1-2; no reliable D call. Trimming took 1 base from V and 8 from J, leaving 11 bases between them. Looked up from germline, CDR1 is LGHDT and CDR2 is YNNKEL (reference sequence). The CDR3 consists of 13 residues.

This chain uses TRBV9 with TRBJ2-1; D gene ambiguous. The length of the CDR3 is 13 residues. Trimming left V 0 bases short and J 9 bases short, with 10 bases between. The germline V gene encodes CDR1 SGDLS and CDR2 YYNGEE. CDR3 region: CASSVVALGEQFF. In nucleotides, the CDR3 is TGTGCCAGCAGCGTAGTAGCACTCGGTGAGCAGTTCTTC.

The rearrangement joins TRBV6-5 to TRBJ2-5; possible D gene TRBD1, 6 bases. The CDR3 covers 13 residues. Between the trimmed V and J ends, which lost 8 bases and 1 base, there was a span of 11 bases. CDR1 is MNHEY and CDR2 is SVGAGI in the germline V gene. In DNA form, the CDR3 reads TGTGCCAGCCACACAGGGTCCCAAGAGACCCAGTACTTC. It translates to CASHTGSQETQYF.

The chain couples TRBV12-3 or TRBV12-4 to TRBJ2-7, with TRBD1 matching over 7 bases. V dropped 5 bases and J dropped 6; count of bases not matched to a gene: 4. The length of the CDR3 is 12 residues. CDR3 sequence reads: CASSTTGSEQYF. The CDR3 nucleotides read TGTGCCAGCAGTACGACAGGGTCCGAGCAGTACTTC.

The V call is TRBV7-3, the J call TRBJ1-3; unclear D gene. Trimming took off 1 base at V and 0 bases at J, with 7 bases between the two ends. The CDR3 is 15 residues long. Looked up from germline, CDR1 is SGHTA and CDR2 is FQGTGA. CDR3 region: CASSLNHNSGNTIYF. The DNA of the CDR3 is TGTGCCAGCAGCTTAAACCACAACTCTGGAAACACCATATATTTT. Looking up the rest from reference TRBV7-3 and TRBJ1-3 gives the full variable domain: GAGVSQTPSNKVTEKGKYVELRCDPISGHTALYWYRQSLGQGPEFLIYFQGTGAADDSGLPNDRFFAVRPEGSVSTLKIQRTERGDSAVYLCASSLNHNSGNTIYFGEGSWLTVV.

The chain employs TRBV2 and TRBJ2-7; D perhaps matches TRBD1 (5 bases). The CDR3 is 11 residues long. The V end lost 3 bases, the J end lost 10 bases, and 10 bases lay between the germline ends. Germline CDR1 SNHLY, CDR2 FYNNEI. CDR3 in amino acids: CASSDNRGQYF. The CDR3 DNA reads TGTGCCAGCAGTGATAATAGGGGACAGTACTTC.

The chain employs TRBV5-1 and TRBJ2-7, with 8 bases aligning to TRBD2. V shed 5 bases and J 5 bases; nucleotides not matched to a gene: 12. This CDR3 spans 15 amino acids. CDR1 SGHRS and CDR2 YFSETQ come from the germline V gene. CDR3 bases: TGCGCCAGCAGTACGGGAGGGCAGAACCGGCACGAGCAGTACTTC. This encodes CASSTGGQNRHEQYF.

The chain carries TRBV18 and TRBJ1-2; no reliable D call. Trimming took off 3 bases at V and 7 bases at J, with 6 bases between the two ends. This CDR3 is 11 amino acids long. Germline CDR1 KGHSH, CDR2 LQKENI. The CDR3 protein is CASSPSSGYTF. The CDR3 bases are TGTGCCAGCTCACCCTCGAGTGGCTACACCTTC. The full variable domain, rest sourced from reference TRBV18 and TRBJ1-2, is NAGVMQNPRHLVRRRGQEARLRCSPMKGHSHVYWYRQLPEEGLKFMVYLQKENIIDESGMPKERFSAEFPKEGPSILRIQQVVRGDSAAYFCASSPSSGYTFGSGTRLTVV.

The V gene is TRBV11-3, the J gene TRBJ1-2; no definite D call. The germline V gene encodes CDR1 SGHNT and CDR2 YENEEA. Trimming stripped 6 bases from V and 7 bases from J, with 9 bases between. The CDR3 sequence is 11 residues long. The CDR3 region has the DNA TGTGCCAGCAGGTTCCGGGGTGGCTACACCTTC. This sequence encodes CASRFRGGYTF. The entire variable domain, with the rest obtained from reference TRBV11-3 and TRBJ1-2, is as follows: EAGVVQSPRYKIIEKKQPVAFWCNPISGHNTLYWYLQNLGQGPELLIRYENEEAVDDSQLPKDRFSAERLKGVDSTLKIQPAELGDSAVYLCASRFRGGYTFGSGTRLTVV.

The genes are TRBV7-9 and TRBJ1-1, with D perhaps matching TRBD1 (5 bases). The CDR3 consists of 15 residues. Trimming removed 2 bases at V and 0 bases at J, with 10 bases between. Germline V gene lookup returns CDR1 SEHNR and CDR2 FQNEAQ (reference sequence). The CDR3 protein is CASSLIDSLNTEAFF. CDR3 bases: TGTGCCAGCAGCTTAATAGACAGCCTGAACACTGAAGCTTTCTTT. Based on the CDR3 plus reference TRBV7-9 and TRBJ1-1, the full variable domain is DTGVSQNPRHKITKRGQNVTFRCDPISEHNRLYWYRQTLGQGPEFLTYFQNEAQLEKSRLLSDRFSAERPKGSFSTLEIQRTEQGDSAMYLCASSLIDSLNTEAFFGQGTRLTVV.

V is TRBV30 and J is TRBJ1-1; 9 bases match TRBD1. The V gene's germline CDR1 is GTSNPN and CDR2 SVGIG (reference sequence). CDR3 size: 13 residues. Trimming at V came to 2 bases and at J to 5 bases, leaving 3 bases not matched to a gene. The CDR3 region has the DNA TGTGCCTGGAGTAGGGACAGGGAAACTGAAGCTTTCTTT. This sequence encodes CAWSRDRETEAFF.

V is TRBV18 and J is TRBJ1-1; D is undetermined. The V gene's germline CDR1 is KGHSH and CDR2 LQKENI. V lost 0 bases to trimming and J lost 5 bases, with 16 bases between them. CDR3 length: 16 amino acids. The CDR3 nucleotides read TGTGCCAGCTCACCACCGTTAACAAGACCGGGGACTGAAGCTTTCTTT. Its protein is CASSPPLTRPGTEAFF.

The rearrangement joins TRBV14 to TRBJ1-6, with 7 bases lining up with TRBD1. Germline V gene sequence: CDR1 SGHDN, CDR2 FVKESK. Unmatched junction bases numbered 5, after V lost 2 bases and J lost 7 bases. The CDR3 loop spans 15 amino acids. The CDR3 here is CASSQSGTENSPLHF. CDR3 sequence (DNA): TGTGCCAGCAGCCAATCCGGGACAGAAAATTCACCCCTCCACTTT.

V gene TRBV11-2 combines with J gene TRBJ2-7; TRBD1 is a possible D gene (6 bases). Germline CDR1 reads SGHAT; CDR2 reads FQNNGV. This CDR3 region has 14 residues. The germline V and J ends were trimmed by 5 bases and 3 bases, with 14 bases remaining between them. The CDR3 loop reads CASSPFDRNYEQYF. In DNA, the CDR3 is TGTGCCAGCAGCCCCTTTGACAGGAACTACGAGCAGTACTTC.

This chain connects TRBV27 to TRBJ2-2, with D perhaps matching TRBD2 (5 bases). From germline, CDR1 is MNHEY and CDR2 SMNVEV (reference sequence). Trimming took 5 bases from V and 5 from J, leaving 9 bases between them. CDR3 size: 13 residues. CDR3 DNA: TGTGCCAGCAGTACCCTAGCAACCGGGGAGCTGTTTTTT. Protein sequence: CASSTLATGELFF.

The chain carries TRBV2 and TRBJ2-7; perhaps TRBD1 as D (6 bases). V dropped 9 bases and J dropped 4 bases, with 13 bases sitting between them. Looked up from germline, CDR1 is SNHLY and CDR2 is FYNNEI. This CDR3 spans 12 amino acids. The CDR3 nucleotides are TGTGCCAGTCACAGGGAAGAGTACGAGCAGTACTTC. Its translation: CASHREEYEQYF.

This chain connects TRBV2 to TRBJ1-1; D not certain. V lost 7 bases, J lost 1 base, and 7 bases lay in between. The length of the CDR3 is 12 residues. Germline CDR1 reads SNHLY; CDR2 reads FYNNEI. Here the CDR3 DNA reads TGTGCCAGCACCGAGTGGAACACTGAAGCTTTCTTT. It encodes CASTEWNTEAFF.

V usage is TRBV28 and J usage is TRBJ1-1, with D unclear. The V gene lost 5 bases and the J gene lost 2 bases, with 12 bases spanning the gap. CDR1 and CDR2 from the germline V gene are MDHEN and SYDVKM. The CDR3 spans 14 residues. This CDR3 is CASSPLGPNTEAFF. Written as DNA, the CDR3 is TGTGCCAGCAGTCCGTTGGGCCCCAACACTGAAGCTTTCTTT.

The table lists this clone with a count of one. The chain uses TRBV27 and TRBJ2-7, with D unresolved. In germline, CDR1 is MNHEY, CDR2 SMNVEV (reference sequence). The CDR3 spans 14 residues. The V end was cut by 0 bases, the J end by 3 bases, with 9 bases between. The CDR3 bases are TGTGCCAGCAGTTTATCGATAGCTGTCTACGAGCAGTACTTC. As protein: CASSLSIAVYEQYF.

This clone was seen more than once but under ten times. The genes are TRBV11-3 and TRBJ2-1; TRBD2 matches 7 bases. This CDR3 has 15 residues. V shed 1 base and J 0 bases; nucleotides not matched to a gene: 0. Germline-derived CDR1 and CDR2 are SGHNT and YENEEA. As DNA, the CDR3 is TGTGCCAGCAGCTTAGGCGGGAGCTCCTACAATGAGCAGTTCTTC. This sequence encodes CASSLGGSSYNEQFF.

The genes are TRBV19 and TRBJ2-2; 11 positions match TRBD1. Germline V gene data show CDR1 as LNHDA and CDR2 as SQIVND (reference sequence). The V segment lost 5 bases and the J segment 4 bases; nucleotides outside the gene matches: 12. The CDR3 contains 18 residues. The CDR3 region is CASSPSDRGRVGTGELFF. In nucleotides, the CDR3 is TGTGCCAGTAGTCCCTCGGACAGGGGGCGCGTTGGCACCGGGGAGCTGTTTTTT.